The next 16 T cell receptor beta chains were all read from a single sample in a study of CD8 T cells in Susac syndrome. Random hexamers primed reverse transcription of about 0.45 to 1 ug RNA. TCRdb recomputed calls from the immunoSEQ multiplex PCR reads with MiXCR, one row per CDR3 protein. The sample shows about 180,000 distinct CDR3 sequences, 94% of them seen only once. Sequencing was done on a sample of CD4+ T cells from PBMCs. The receptors originated from a human donor with Susac syndrome.

This clonotype appeared a few times. DNA of the CDR3: TGTGCCAGCAGCTTACGCACAGAATTCTCCTACGAGCAGTACTTC. Its protein product is CASSLRTEFSYEQYF. V and J are TRBV7-2 and TRBJ2-7; D is unresolved. This CDR3 is built from 15 residues. The germline CDR1 and CDR2 sequences are SGHTA and FQGNSA. Trimming pared 2 bases from V and 0 bases from J, leaving 11 bases between.

This clonotype was found once. The chain recombines TRBV20-1 with TRBJ1-1; no clear D. Trimming left V 0 bases short and J 4 bases short, with 9 bases between. Germline lookup yields CDR1 DFQATT and CDR2 SNEGSKA (reference sequence). CDR3 length: 13 residues. The CDR3 loop is CSARDWEPTEAFF. The CDR3 nucleotides are TGCAGTGCTAGAGATTGGGAACCCACTGAAGCTTTCTTT.

The chain carries TRBV7-9 and TRBJ2-3; D possibly corresponds to TRBD2 (7 bases). V was trimmed by 5 bases and J by 0 bases, leaving 12 bases between them. The CDR3 runs to 15 residues. CDR1 is SEHNR, CDR2 FQNEAQ, per germline (reference sequence). CDR3 sequence reads: CASSPGRGSTDTQYF. For the CDR3, the DNA is TGTGCCAGCAGCCCTGGGAGGGGGAGCACAGATACGCAGTATTTT.

The chain uses TRBV20-1 and TRBJ2-7; D may correspond to TRBD1 or TRBD2 (5 bases each). The CDR3 spans 13 residues. Trimming took off 1 base at V and 6 bases at J, with 13 bases between the two ends. The V gene's germline CDR1 is DFQATT and CDR2 SNEGSKA (reference sequence). CDR3 DNA sequence: TGCAGTGCTAGAGCGAGGGGTGAAGGCGAGCAGTACTTC. It yields the protein CSARARGEGEQYF.

CDR3 sequence (DNA): TGCAGCGTTGAGTCTAGCGGGGGTTATGAGCAGTTCTTC. Amino acids: CSVESSGGYEQFF. The chain links TRBV29-1 to TRBJ2-1; 10 positions match TRBD2. Germline CDR1 reads SQVTM; CDR2 reads ANQGSEA. The CDR3 contains 13 residues. Losses at the gene ends were 3 bases for V and 8 bases for J; bases not matched to a gene: 4.

The V and J genes are TRBV24-1 and TRBJ2-3; D unresolved. Germline assignment: CDR1 KGHDR and CDR2 SFDVKD. There are 16 residues in the CDR3. V was pared by 3 bases and J by 1 base, with 13 bases between. CDR3 amino acids: CATSDPATPGTDTQYF. CDR3 sequence (DNA): TGTGCCACCAGTGATCCTGCTACCCCGGGCACAGATACGCAGTATTTT.

The chain joins TRBV29-1 to TRBJ2-5; no firm D call. Trimming stripped 0 bases from V and 5 bases from J, with 7 bases between. Germline V lookup: CDR1 SQVTM, CDR2 ANQGSEA. The CDR3 length is 12 residues. CDR3: CSVEDPGETQYF. For the CDR3, the DNA is TGCAGCGTTGAAGATCCCGGGGAGACCCAGTACTTC. The whole variable domain, remainder taken from reference TRBV29-1 and TRBJ2-5, is SAVISQKPSRDICQRGTSLTIQCQVDSQVTMMFWYRQQPGQSLTLIATANQGSEATYESGFVIDKFPISRPNLTFSTLTVSNMSPEDSSIYLCSVEDPGETQYFGPGTRLLVL.

The chain joins TRBV20-1 to TRBJ2-3; weak D call: TRBD1 (6 bases). Trimming left V 1 base short and J 6 bases short, with 8 bases between. Germline values: CDR1 DFQATT, CDR2 SNEGSKA (reference sequence). The CDR3 has 12 residues. The CDR3: CSARGGPDTQYF. Here the CDR3 DNA reads TGCAGTGCTAGAGGGGGGCCGGATACGCAGTATTTT.

V is TRBV20-1 and J is TRBJ1-2; the match to TRBD1 covers 10 bases. The CDR3 is made up of 15 amino acids. Germline V gene lookup returns CDR1 DFQATT and CDR2 SNEGSKA (reference sequence). V was pared by 3 bases and J by 3 bases, with 7 bases of the junction left unmatched. The CDR3 protein is CSASGGDRGYYGYTF. The CDR3 DNA sequence: TGCAGTGCTAGTGGGGGGGACAGGGGCTACTATGGCTACACCTTC.

The chain links TRBV15 to TRBJ1-5; TRBD1 is a possible D gene (6 bases). Germline V gene lookup returns CDR1 LNHNV and CDR2 YYDKDF (reference sequence). The CDR3 length is 14 residues. V gave up 2 bases and J gave up 7 bases, with 12 bases separating them. The CDR3 nucleotides read TGTGCCACCAGCAGAAGGACAGCCAGGCAGCCCCAGCATTTT. This encodes CATSRRTARQPQHF.

V is TRBV7-2 and J is TRBJ2-4; no clear D. The CDR3 is made up of 14 amino acids. CDR1 is SGHTA, CDR2 FQGNSA, per germline. The ends were cut back, 5 bases at V and 0 bases at J, with 8 bases in the middle. CDR3 DNA: TGTGCCAGCAGCCCCGGCCTAGCCAAAAACATTCAGTACTTC. This gives the protein CASSPGLAKNIQYF.

The gene calls are TRBV4-3 and TRBJ2-3; 8 bases map to TRBD2. The J segment lost 2 bases and the V segment lost 0 bases, leaving 10 bases of the junction unmatched. The CDR3 runs to 18 residues. Germline CDR1 and CDR2: LGHNA and YSLEER. The CDR3 protein is CASSQESAGTRVTDTQYF. In nucleotides, the CDR3 is TGCGCCAGCAGCCAAGAAAGCGCCGGGACTAGGGTCACAGATACGCAGTATTTT.

J is TRBJ1-4 and V is TRBV29-1; D gene uncertain. The germline gives CDR1 SQVTM, CDR2 ANQGSEA. V was shortened by 6 bases and J by 6 bases, with 17 bases between the two germline ends. There are 14 residues in the CDR3. The CDR3 loop reads CSVANGGWDEKLFF. Written as DNA, the CDR3 is TGCAGCGTCGCCAACGGAGGGTGGGATGAAAAACTGTTTTTT.

V gene TRBV29-1 combines with J gene TRBJ2-2; the match to TRBD1 covers 10 bases. Germline V gives CDR1 SQVTM, CDR2 ANQGSEA. This CDR3 comprises 14 residues. V trimming: 6 bases; J trimming: 7 bases; junction bases outside the gene matches: 8. The CDR3 sequence: CSVRTGGGHGELFF. The CDR3 DNA reads as TGCAGCGTAAGGACAGGGGGAGGGCACGGGGAGCTGTTTTTT.

The CDR3 DNA reads as TGCGCCAGCAGAAGGACAGCTACCGGGGGTGGCTACACCTTC. Its protein product is CASRRTATGGGYTF. The chain uses TRBV5-1 and TRBJ1-2; maybe TRBD1 (6 bases). Germline CDR1 reads SGHRS; CDR2 reads YFSETQ. The CDR3 is 14 amino acids. Trimming left V 5 bases short and J 7 bases short, with 18 bases between.

The chain is built from TRBV6-5 and TRBJ2-7; TRBD1 agrees at 11 bases. The CDR3 has 13 residues. Trimming at V came to 7 bases and at J to 3 bases, leaving 2 bases not matched to a gene. Germline V gives CDR1 MNHEY, CDR2 SVGAGI. The CDR3 spells CASTGTGGYEQYF. CDR3 nucleotides: TGTGCCAGCACCGGGACAGGGGGCTACGAGCAGTACTTC.